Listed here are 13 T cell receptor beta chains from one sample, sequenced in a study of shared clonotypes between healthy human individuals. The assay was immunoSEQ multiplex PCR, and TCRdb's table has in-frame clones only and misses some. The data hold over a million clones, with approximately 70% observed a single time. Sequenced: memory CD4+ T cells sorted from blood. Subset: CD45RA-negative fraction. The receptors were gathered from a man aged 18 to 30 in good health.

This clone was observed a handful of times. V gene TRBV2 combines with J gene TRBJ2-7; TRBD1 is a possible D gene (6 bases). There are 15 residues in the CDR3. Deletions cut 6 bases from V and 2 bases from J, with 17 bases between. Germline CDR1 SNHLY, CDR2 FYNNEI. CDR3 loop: CASRDVVGTPYEQYF. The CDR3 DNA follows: TGTGCCAGCAGGGATGTAGTGGGGACACCCTACGAGCAGTACTTC.

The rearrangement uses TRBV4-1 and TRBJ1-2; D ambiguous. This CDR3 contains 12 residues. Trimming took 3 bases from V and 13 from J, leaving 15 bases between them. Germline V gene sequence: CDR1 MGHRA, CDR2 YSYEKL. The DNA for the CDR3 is TGCGCCAGCAGCCATCCCGACGGCGGTCGCACCTTC. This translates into CASSHPDGGRTF.

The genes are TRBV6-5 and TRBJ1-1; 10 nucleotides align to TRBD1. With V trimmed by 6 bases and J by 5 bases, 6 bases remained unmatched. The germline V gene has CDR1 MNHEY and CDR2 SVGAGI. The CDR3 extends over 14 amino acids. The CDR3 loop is CASRATGGGTEAFF. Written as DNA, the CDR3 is TGTGCCAGCAGGGCGACAGGGGGCGGAACTGAAGCTTTCTTT.

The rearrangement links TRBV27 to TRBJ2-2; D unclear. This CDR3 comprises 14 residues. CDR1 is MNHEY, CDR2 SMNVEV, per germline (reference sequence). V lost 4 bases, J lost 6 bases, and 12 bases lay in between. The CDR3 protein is CASSSSRVSGELFF. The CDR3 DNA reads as TGTGCCAGCAGTTCTTCTAGAGTCTCCGGGGAGCTGTTTTTT.

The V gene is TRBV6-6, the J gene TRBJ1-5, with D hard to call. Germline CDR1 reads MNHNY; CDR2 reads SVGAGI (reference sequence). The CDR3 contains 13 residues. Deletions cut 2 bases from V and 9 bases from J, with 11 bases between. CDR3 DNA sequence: TGTGCCAGCAGTTACCCGGGTCTTGGGCCCCAGCATTTT. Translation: CASSYPGLGPQHF.

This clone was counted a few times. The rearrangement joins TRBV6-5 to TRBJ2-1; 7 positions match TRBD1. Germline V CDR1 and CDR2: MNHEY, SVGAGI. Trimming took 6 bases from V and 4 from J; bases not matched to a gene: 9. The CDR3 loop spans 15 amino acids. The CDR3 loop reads CASSPPGTAYNEQFF. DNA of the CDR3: TGTGCCAGCAGCCCACCGGGGACAGCGTACAATGAGCAGTTCTTC.

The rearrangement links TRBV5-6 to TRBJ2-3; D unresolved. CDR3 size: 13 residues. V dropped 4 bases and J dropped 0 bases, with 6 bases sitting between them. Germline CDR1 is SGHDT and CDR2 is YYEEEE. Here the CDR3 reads CASSKTSTDTQYF. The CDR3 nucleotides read TGTGCCAGCAGCAAGACTAGCACAGATACGCAGTATTTT.

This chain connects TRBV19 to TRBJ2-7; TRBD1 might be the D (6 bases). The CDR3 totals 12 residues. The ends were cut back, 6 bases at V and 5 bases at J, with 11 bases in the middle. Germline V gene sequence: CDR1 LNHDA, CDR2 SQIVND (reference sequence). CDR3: CASSVTGNEQYF. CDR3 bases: TGTGCCAGTAGCGTCACAGGGAACGAGCAGTACTTC.

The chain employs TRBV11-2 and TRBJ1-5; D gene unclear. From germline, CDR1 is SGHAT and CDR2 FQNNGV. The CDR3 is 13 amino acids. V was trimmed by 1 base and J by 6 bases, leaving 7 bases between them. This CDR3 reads CASSLVPAQPQHF. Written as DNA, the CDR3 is TGTGCCAGCAGCTTAGTTCCTGCTCAGCCCCAGCATTTT. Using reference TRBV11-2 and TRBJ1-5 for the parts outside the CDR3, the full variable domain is EAGVAQSPRYKIIEKRQSVAFWCNPISGHATLYWYQQILGQGPKLLIQFQNNGVVDDSQLPKDRFSAERLKGVDSTLKIQPAKLEDSAVYLCASSLVPAQPQHFGDGTRLSIL.

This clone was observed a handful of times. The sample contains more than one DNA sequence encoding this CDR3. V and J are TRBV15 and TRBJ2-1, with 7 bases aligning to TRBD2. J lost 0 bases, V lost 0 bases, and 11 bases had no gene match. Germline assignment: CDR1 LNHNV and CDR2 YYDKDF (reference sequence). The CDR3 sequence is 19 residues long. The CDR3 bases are TGTGCCACCAGCAGAGAAGGCTGGGCTAGCGGAAGCTCCTACAATGAGCAGTTCTTC. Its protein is CATSREGWASGSSYNEQFF.

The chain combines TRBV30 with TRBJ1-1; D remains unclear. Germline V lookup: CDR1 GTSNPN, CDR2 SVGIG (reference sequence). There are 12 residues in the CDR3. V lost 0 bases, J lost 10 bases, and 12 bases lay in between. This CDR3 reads CAWSVNSLGAFF. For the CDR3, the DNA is TGTGCCTGGAGTGTGAACTCGCTCGGAGCTTTCTTT.

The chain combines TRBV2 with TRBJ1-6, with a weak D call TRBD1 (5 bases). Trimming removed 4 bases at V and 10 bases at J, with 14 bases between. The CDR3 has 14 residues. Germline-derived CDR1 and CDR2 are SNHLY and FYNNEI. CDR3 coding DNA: TGTGCCAGCAGTGCTGGAGGGGAAGGGTCACCCCTCCACTTT. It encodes CASSAGGEGSPLHF.

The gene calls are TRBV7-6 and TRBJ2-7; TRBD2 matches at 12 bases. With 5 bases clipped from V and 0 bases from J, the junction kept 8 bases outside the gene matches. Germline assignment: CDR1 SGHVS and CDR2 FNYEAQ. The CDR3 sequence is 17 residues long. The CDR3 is CASSRTSGGLSSYEQYF. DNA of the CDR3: TGTGCCAGCAGCCGAACTAGCGGGGGGCTGAGCTCCTACGAGCAGTACTTC.